This T cell receptor (beta chain) came from a study of beta chain features in type 1 diabetes listed by TCRdb under 2018. At the level of the whole study: Mean age, gender distribution, total cell number and subset yield did not differ between patients and healthy donors. Across all samples, roughly 110,000,000 sorted cells were examined, and cell number per subset correlated strongly with RNA yield. Whereas all 30 or so donors provided naive and central memory subsets, regulatory and stem cell-like memory subsets were isolated from just 8 patients and roughly 8 healthy donors. In the study, recently diagnosed type 1 diabetes patients and matched healthy donors were compared on the TCRB repertoires of their sorted circulating CD4+ T cell subsets.

From each donor, a single peripheral blood sample of 90 to 150 mL on average was drawn into heparinised tubes. A BD FACSAria II was used to sort naive, central memory, regulatory and stem cell-like memory CD4+ T cells with a panel that included CD45RO, CCR7, CD25, CD127, CD95 and CD27. Purity was above 98% for every sorted population. PBMCs were separated immediately by Lymphoprep density gradient centrifugation and were stained directly, without being cultured. To minimize batch effects, samples were stained and sorted in pairs, one healthy donor with one patient per experiment. V and J are truncated by 8 bases and 0 bases respectively, leaving an intervening sequence of 14 bases. As encoded in the germline V gene, CDR1 is MNHNS while CDR2 is SASEGT. The CDR3 holds 15 amino acids from the cysteine to the phenylalanine. Solely the CDR3 DNA is kept, with 45 bases framed from the first base. The entire amount of isolated RNA was reverse transcribed using the High Capacity cDNA Reverse Transcription Kit, so the sequenced TCRB transcripts were expressed ones. Naive, central memory and regulatory T cell samples underwent deep immunoSEQ sequencing, averaging about 3.57 million total reads per sample. Sorted cells were lysed in RLT buffer, and RNA was extracted using DNase-treated RNeasy Micro or Mini kits according to cell number. Each cell subset was processed on its own to prevent cross-contamination, while patient and healthy donor samples were processed together. The immunoSEQ multiplex PCR was used to amplify TCRB sequences from cDNA, yielding 87-bp fragments that span the CDR3 region. Sequencing of the amplicons was done on the Illumina HiSeq platform. The study's processing was this. PCR bias was computationally corrected using synthetic template baselines, reads within Hamming distance 2 were collapsed, and singletons that could not be merged were discarded. Reads were aligned to IMGT to assign V, D and J genes, CDR3 length, and insertions or deletions at six rearrangement sites. Clonotype counts were normalized to sorted cell number within each subset before computing true diversity and Gini coefficients with the tcR R package. Repertoire sharing was quantified using the overlap coefficient calculated on TCRB nucleotide sequences. This immuneACCESS table, as held by TCRdb, lists in-frame sequences with V and J called but not all clones. Of the missing ones, under half trace to an unresolved V gene in checked studies; the others have no known cause. Clone size and the V and J calls come from that table; the DNA yielded D and trimming. This sample has 55,000 to 80,000 clones in its table, and just under 50% of those were observed once. 0.55% to 0.8% of the sample is held by the ten biggest clonotypes.

On this clone: The specificity of this receptor is unknown. Per-base quality was not reported, and no clone a single base away is much larger than it.

Overall study results and their limits: PCR may preferentially amplify shorter templates, but because patient and control samples were amplified and corrected together, any resulting skew would affect both groups equally. A moderate but significant shortening of TCRB CDR3 length was observed in type 1 diabetes patients in all four CD4+ subsets. Because the HLA sub-analyses included only small numbers of individuals, any influence of HLA type on TCRB rearrangement was left unresolved. Naive, central memory and regulatory TCRB repertoires appeared more similar among patients than among healthy donors. Because cDNA was sequenced instead of genomic DNA, highly expressing activated cells could be over-represented, though the groups showed no difference in activation or CD3 levels. At VDJ recombination sites, patients with type 1 diabetes made fewer insertions and deleted more nucleotides, a pattern implying thymic rearrangement abnormalities.

The sequence came from a man aged 25 to 40 with type 1 diabetes. Input material: central memory CD4+ T cells from blood. The rearranged chain carries TRBV6-1 and TRBJ1-3; TRBD1 is a possible D gene, resting on 5 matching bases. The bases are TGTGCCAGCCGGAGGGACTTCGTCTCTGGAAACACCATATATTTT. Translation gives CASRRDFVSGNTIYF.